These 21 T cell receptor beta chains share one sample of origin, sequenced in a study of cytomegalovirus exposure and HLA in healthy donors. With 60 Vbeta and 13 Jbeta primers, the PCR was carried out. Profiling relied on immunoSEQ multiplex PCR, and the TCRdb table lists in-frame clones only, not all of them. The table lists roughly 51,000 clones. The sample taken for sequencing was PBMCs. The receptor set was obtained from a male donor in good health and CMV-seropositive.

J is TRBJ1-4 and V is TRBV7-2; D may be TRBD1 (6 bases). CDR1 is SGHTA, CDR2 FQGNSA, per germline. V was trimmed by 8 bases and J by 3 bases, leaving 10 bases between them. The CDR3 spans 13 residues. The CDR3 spells CASRRGSNEKLFF. The CDR3 coding sequence is TGTGCCAGCCGCAGGGGTTCTAATGAAAAACTGTTTTTT.

This chain links TRBV2 with TRBJ1-2; D is perhaps TRBD1 (5 bases). The ends were cut back, 1 base at V and 4 bases at J, with 13 bases in the middle. The CDR3 spans 15 residues. Germline V gene data show CDR1 as SNHLY and CDR2 as FYNNEI. This CDR3 is CASSEGLGGSYGYTF. The CDR3 DNA sequence: TGTGCCAGCAGTGAAGGCTTGGGGGGAAGCTATGGCTACACCTTC.

The chain is built from TRBV7-2 and TRBJ2-3; D is possibly TRBD2 (5 bases). V lost 4 bases and J lost 5, with 16 bases in between. The germline V gene encodes CDR1 SGHTA and CDR2 FQGNSA. The CDR3 has 15 residues. CDR3 nucleotide sequence: TGTGCCAGCAGCTCTCCGGGAAACGGGGTAGATACGCAGTATTTT. It is translated as CASSSPGNGVDTQYF.

The chain couples TRBV7-9 to TRBJ2-2, with D possibly matching TRBD2 (7 bases). The CDR3 sequence is 16 residues long. V lost 4 bases, J lost 7 bases, and 19 bases lay in between. From germline, CDR1 is SEHNR and CDR2 FQNEAQ (reference sequence). The CDR3 region is CASSSLRGGAVGELFF. The CDR3 bases are TGTGCCAGCAGCTCACTACGAGGGGGGGCCGTCGGGGAGCTGTTTTTT.

The chain combines TRBV4-1 with TRBJ2-7; the D gene is possibly TRBD2 (5 bases). Germline V lookup: CDR1 MGHRA, CDR2 YSYEKL. CDR3 size: 14 residues. V was cut by 0 bases and J by 8 bases, with 14 bases left in between. Written as DNA, the CDR3 is TGCGCCAGCAGCCAAGATCGGGCTAGCTGGAAGCAGTACTTC. It encodes CASSQDRASWKQYF.

The V and J genes are TRBV19 and TRBJ2-5; D is ambiguous. This CDR3 has 15 residues. CDR1 and CDR2 from the germline V gene are LNHDA and SQIVND (reference sequence). Trimming removed 4 bases from V and 2 bases from J, with 14 bases in between. The CDR3 reads CASSSRRDSQETQYF. CDR3 sequence (DNA): TGTGCCAGTAGTAGTCGCCGCGATAGTCAAGAGACCCAGTACTTC.

The chain couples TRBV5-5 to TRBJ1-4; no reliable D call. Germline V gives CDR1 SGHKS, CDR2 YYEKEE (reference sequence). With 0 bases removed from V and 7 bases from J, the gap between germline ends came to 10 bases. CDR3 size: 14 residues. CDR3 DNA sequence: TGTGCCAGCAGCTTGGCCGGGATGGTTGAAAAACTGTTTTTT. Encoded protein: CASSLAGMVEKLFF. The complete variable domain, with remaining parts taken from reference TRBV5-5 and TRBJ1-4, reads DAGVTQSPTHLIKTRGQQVTLRCSPISGHKSVSWYQQVLGQGPQFIFQYYEKEERGRGNFPDRFSARQFPNYSSELNVNALLLGDSALYLCASSLAGMVEKLFFGSGTQLSVL.

The genes are TRBV5-4 and TRBJ1-2; 8 positions agree with TRBD1. Trimming at V came to 4 bases and at J to 6 bases, leaving 11 bases not matched to a gene. Germline CDR1 SGHNT, CDR2 YYREEE (reference sequence). The CDR3 covers 15 residues. The CDR3 here is CASSPWEQGADGYTF. CDR3 nucleotides: TGTGCCAGCAGCCCCTGGGAGCAGGGGGCTGATGGCTACACCTTC. The full variable domain, with the rest looked up from reference TRBV5-4 and TRBJ1-2, is ETGVTQSPTHLIKTRGQQVTLRCSSQSGHNTVSWYQQALGQGPQFIFQYYREEENGRGNFPPRFSGLQFPNYSSELNVNALELDDSALYLCASSPWEQGADGYTFGSGTRLTVV.

CDR3 nucleotides: TGTGCCAGCAGTTACTCTGGGACAGGGTCCTACGAGCAGTACTTC. This sequence encodes CASSYSGTGSYEQYF. This chain links TRBV6-5 with TRBJ2-7; TRBD1 aligns across 9 bases. The germline V gene has CDR1 MNHEY and CDR2 SVGAGI. The CDR3 sequence is 15 residues long. The ends lost 0 bases at V and 1 base at J; junction bases unmatched: 1.

The chain couples TRBV9 to TRBJ2-3; a possible D gene is TRBD2 (6 bases). CDR1 and CDR2 from the germline V gene are SGDLS and YYNGEE. The CDR3 sequence is 16 residues long. Trimming shortened V by 0 bases and J by 2 bases, and 13 bases separated the two germline ends. The CDR3 coding sequence is TGTGCCAGCAGCGTAGCAGGCGGGGCCATCACAGATACGCAGTATTTT. As protein: CASSVAGGAITDTQYF.

This chain connects TRBV4-3 to TRBJ1-2; D is unclear. Per the germline V gene, CDR1 is LGHNA and CDR2 is YSLEER. The CDR3 is 17 residues long. Trimming took 0 bases from V and 0 from J, leaving 14 bases between them. CDR3 in amino acids: CASSQETGHNPNYGYTF. As DNA, the CDR3 is TGCGCCAGCAGCCAAGAGACGGGTCATAACCCTAACTATGGCTACACCTTC.

The CDR3 sequence: CASRRGTDTQYF. The DNA of the CDR3 is TGTGCCAGCCGGCGGGGCACAGATACGCAGTATTTT. This chain joins TRBV6-5 and TRBJ2-3; TRBD2 might be the D (5 bases). CDR3 length: 12 residues. The V end was cut by 8 bases, the J end by 1 base, with 7 bases between. Per germline, CDR1 MNHEY and CDR2 SVGAGI.

The chain is built from TRBV29-1 and TRBJ2-3, with 9 bases identical to TRBD2. The CDR3 sequence is 17 residues long. Per the germline V gene, CDR1 is SQVTM and CDR2 is ANQGSEA. Unmatched junction bases numbered 11, after V lost 4 bases and J lost 0 bases. In DNA, the CDR3 is TGCAGCGTTGTGGGTGGGCTAGCGGGAAAAAGCACAGATACGCAGTATTTT. It codes for CSVVGGLAGKSTDTQYF.

With respect to this clone: A junction end diverges from the germline sequence, so it may reflect a read error. This chain links TRBV29-1 with TRBJ2-2, with 7 bases aligning to TRBD2. This CDR3 is built from 16 residues. Germline V CDR1 and CDR2: SQVTM, ANQGSEA. The DNA of the CDR3 is TGCAGCGTTGATTCTCGGGGGGACCGGAACACCGGGGAGCTGTCTTTT. This encodes CSVDSRGDRNTGELSF.

The J gene is TRBJ1-1, the V gene TRBV7-9, with 7 positions matching TRBD1. The CDR3 spans 14 residues. CDR1 is SEHNR, CDR2 FQNEAQ, per germline (reference sequence). J lost 0 bases, V lost 5 bases, and 3 bases had no gene match. CDR3 coding DNA: TGTGCCAGCAGCCCGACAGGGATGAACACTGAAGCTTTCTTT. Its translation is CASSPTGMNTEAFF.

The chain links TRBV27 to TRBJ2-1; TRBD2 is a possible D gene (5 bases). The CDR3 runs 14 residues. V gave up 6 bases and J gave up 0 bases, with 9 bases separating them. Germline-derived CDR1 and CDR2 are MNHEY and SMNVEV (reference sequence). CDR3 sequence: CASSPGSSYNEQFF. DNA of the CDR3: TGTGCCAGCAGCCCGGGGAGCTCCTACAATGAGCAGTTCTTC.

The chain carries TRBV4-1 and TRBJ1-4, with 9 bases identical to TRBD1. In germline, CDR1 is MGHRA, CDR2 YSYEKL. The ends lost 3 bases at V and 0 bases at J; junction bases unmatched: 11. The CDR3 totals 19 residues. CDR3 amino acids: CASSHAGDRVGATNEKLFF. Here the CDR3 DNA reads TGCGCCAGCAGCCACGCCGGGGACAGGGTGGGTGCAACTAATGAAAAACTGTTTTTT.

This chain connects TRBV5-1 to TRBJ1-3; D is ambiguous. Trimming stripped 0 bases from V and 0 bases from J, with 4 bases between. The CDR3 consists of 14 residues. Germline CDR1 and CDR2: SGHRS and YFSETQ. CDR3 amino acids: CASSLDGSGNTIYF. CDR3 DNA sequence: TGCGCCAGCAGCTTGGACGGCTCTGGAAACACCATATATTTT. The complete variable domain, with remaining parts taken from reference TRBV5-1 and TRBJ1-3, reads KAGVTQTPRYLIKTRGQQVTLSCSPISGHRSVSWYQQTPGQGLQFLFEYFSETQRNKGNFPGRFSGRQFSNSRSEMNVSTLELGDSALYLCASSLDGSGNTIYFGEGSWLTVV.

V usage is TRBV30 and J usage is TRBJ1-2; D unresolved. The ends were cut back, 3 bases at V and 8 bases at J, with 10 bases in the middle. The CDR3 is 11 amino acids. The germline gives CDR1 GTSNPN, CDR2 SVGIG (reference sequence). CDR3 nucleotides: TGTGCCTGGAGAAAACCACGGGGCTACACCTTC. It is translated as CAWRKPRGYTF.

The CDR3 is CASTPESSIYGYTF. The CDR3 DNA sequence: TGTGCCAGCACTCCGGAGAGCAGCATCTATGGCTACACCTTC. The V gene is TRBV6-1, the J gene TRBJ1-2; D call uncertain. The germline gives CDR1 MNHNS, CDR2 SASEGT. The CDR3 has 14 residues. V lost 7 bases and J 4 bases, leaving 16 bases between the germline ends.

V is TRBV30 and J is TRBJ2-3; a possible D gene is TRBD1 (9 bases). The germline V and J ends were trimmed by 7 bases and 4 bases, with 27 bases remaining between them. The CDR3 has 17 residues. Germline V gene data show CDR1 as GTSNPN and CDR2 as SVGIG (reference sequence). CDR3 sequence (DNA): TGTGCCTACGGACAGGGGACCCATAGCGGGGCCTCAGATACGCAGTATTTT. Translation gives CAYGQGTHSGASDTQYF.